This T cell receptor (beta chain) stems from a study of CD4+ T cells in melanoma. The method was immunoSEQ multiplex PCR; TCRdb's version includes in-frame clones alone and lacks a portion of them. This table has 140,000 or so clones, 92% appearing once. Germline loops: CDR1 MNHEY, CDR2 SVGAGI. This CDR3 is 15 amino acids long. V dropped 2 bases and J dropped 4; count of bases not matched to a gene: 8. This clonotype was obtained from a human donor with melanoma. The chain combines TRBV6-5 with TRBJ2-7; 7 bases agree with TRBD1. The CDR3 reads CASSYVTTGRYEQYF. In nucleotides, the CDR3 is TGTGCCAGCAGTTACGTGACGACAGGGCGGTACGAGCAGTACTTC.